This T cell receptor beta chain came from a study of T cells expressing NK-cell markers. Overall study results and limits: NKG2C+ dominant clonotypes from 5 or 6 donors made up roughly 1.0-7.0% of CD8+ T cells. Whether expanded NKG2C-expressing T cell clones recognize HCMV is unknown.

5'RACE template switching built TCR beta cDNA with unique molecular identifiers. TCRdb reprocessed the 5' RACE reads, with one entry per CDR3 protein and no DNA. The sample totals 120,000 to 150,000 distinct CDR3 sequences. The CDR3 has 14 residues. Per the germline V gene, CDR1 is MNHEY and CDR2 is SMNVEV (reference sequence). On this clonotype: Its specificity is unknown.

This TCR came from a man younger than 30 in good health. The chain employs TRBV27 and TRBJ2-5; TCRdb outputs TRBD2, but without DNA this stays unchecked. The sequencing sample was made of blood T cells: a sorted CD56 or NKG2C T cell subset, CD4+ or CD8+ T cells, or bulk PBMC T cells (not recorded which). The CDR3 protein is CASRVGSGKETQYF.